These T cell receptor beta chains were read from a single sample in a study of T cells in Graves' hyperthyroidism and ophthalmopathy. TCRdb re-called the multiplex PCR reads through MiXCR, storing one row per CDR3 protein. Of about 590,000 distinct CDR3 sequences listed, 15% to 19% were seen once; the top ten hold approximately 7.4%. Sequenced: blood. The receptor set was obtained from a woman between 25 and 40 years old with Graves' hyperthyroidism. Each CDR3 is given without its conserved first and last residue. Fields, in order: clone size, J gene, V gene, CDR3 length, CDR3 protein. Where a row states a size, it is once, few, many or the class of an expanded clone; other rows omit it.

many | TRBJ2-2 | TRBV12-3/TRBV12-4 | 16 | ASRAGTGGRGDTGELF
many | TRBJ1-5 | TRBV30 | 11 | AWNRQGDQPQH
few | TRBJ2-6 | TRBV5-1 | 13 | ASSLDETGANVLT
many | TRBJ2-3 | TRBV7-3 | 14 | ASSLKGTSGRDTQY
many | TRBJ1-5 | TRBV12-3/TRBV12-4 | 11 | ASSIDPNQPQH
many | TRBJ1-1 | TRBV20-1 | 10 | SASLGAFWAF
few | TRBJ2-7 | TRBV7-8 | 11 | ASSFVPFYEQY
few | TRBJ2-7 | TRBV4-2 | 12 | ASSQDSGFYEQY
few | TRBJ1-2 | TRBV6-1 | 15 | ASSSTRQGLYVYGYT
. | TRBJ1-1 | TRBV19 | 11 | ASSMGLSKVAF
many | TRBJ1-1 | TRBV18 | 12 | ASSRSTGVGEAF
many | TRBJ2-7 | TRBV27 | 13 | ASSRLAGGNYEQY
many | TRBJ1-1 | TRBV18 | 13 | ASSQGQGMNTEAF
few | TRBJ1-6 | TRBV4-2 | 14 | ASSRRTGTDNSPLH
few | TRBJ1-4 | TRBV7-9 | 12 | ASSPLPGGEKLF
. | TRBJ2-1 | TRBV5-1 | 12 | ASRLASSYNEQF
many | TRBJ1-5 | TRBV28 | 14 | ASSLGGSKLFWPQH
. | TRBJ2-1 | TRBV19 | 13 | ASSIRTSGSGRQF
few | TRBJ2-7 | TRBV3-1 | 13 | ASSPTASQFHEQY
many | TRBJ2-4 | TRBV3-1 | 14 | ASSQGPPGAKNIQY
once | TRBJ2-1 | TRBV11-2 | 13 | ASRLTSGSVGEQF
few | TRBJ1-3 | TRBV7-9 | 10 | ASTKRQGAIY
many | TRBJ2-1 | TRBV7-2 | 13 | ASSLEQGIWNEQF
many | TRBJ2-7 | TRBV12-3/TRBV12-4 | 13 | ASSFGAILRDEQY
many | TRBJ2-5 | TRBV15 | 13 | ATSRGGPSQETQY
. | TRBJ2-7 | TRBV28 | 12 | ASSDVGEIYEQY
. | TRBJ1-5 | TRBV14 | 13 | ASSPGPGANQPQH
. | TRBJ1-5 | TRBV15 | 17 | ATSRDYVGSIGSIRPQH
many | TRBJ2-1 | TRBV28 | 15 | ASRKNSGLGSYNEQF
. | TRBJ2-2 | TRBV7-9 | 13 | ASSLPRTNTGELF
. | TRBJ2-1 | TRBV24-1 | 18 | ATSDERGPGDISSYNEQF
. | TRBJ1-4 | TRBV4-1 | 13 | ASSPSQGVFEKLF
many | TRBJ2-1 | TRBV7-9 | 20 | ASSLVRGLVSGSQNSYNEQF
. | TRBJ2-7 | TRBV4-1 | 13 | ASSQGPTGGYEQY
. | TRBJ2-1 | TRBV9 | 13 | ASSASGQNYNEQF
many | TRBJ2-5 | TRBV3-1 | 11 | ASSQVVEETQY
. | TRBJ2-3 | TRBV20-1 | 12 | SATIRDRTDTQY
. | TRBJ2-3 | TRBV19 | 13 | ATLQSAGETDTQY
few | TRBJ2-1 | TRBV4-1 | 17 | ASSPRLAGGGSNYNEQF
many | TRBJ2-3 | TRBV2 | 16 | ASSTKRREGLIADTQY
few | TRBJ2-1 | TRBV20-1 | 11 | SARVLAGYEQF
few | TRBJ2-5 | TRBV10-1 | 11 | ASSRGQEETQY
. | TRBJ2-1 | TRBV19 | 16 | ASSGPRAGKGAYNEQF
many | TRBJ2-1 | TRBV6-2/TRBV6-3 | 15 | ATHDKTLGETNNEQF
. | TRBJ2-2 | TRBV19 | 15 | ASSIDRVAGVSGELF
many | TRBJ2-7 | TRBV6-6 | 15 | ASSYRSGSGSSYEQY
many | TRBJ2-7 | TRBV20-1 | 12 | SARSGTGIHEQY
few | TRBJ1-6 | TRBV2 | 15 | ASRLLTKGPLNSPLH
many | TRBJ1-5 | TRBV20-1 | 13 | SARDALYSNQPQH
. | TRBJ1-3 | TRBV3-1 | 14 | ASTRDTARSGNTIY
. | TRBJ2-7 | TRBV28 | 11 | ASSLRVAYEQY
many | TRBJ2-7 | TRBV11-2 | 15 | ASSLPPPGQGVFEQY
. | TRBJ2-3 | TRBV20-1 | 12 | SARGTSGSKTQY
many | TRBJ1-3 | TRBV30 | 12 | AWRTGGPGYTIY
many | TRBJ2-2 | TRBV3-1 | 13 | ASSPSGTGTGELF
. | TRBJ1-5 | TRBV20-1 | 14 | SANGPGQYSNQPQH
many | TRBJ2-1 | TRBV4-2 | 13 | ASTEELGAGNEQF
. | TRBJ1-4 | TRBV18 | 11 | ASSLPQGEKLF
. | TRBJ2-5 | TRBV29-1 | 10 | SVEGLWETQY
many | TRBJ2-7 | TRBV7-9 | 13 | ASSLEGQRDYEQY